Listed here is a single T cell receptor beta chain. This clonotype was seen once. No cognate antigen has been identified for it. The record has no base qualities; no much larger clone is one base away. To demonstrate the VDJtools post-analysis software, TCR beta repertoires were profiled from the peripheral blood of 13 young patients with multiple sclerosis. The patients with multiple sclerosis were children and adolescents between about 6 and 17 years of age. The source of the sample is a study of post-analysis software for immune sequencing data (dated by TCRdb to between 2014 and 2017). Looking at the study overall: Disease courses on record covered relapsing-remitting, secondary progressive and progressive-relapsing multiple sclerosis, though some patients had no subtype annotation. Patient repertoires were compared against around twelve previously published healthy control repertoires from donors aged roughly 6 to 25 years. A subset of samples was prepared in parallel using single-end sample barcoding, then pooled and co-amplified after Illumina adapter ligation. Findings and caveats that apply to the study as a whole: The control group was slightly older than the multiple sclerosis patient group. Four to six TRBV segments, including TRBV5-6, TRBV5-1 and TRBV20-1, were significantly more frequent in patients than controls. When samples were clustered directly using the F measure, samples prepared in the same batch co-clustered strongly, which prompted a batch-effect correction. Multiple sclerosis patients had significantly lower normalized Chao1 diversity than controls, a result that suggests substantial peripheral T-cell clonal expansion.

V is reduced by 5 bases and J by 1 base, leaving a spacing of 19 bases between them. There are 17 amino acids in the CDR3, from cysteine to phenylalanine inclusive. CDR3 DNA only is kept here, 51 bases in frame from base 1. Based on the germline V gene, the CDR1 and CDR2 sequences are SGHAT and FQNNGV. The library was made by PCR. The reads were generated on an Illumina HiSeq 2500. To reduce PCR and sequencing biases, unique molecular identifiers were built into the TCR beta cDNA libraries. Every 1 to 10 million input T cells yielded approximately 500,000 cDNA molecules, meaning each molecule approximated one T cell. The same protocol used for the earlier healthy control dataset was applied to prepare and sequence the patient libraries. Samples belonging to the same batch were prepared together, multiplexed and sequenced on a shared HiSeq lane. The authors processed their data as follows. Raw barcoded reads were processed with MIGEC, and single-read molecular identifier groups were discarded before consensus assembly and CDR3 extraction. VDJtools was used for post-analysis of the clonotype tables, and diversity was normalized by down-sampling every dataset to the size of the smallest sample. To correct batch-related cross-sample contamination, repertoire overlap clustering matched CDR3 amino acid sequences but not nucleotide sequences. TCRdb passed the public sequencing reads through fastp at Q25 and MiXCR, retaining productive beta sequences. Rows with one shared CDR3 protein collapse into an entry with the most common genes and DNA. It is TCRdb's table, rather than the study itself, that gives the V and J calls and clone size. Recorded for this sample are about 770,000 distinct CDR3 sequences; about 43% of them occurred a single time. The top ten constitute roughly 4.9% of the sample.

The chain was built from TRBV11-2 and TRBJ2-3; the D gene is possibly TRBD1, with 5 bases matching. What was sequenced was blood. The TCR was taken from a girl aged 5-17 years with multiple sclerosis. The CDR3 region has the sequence CASSPDFGQGGTDTQYF. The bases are TGTGCCAGCAGCCCCGATTTCGGGCAGGGTGGCACAGATACGCAGTATTTT.